The 25 T cell receptor beta chains given below trace back to one sample, sequenced in a study of T-cell reconstitution after alpha-beta-depleted transplantation in children. TCRbeta library preparation incorporated unique molecular identifiers. Via MiXCR, TCRdb re-called the PCR reads, giving one row per CDR3 protein. The sample shows more than 200,000 distinct CDR3 sequences, approximately 9.9% of them seen only once. Sequenced here: PBMCs from the stem cell graft donor, sampled from the stem cell graft. The origin of the receptors is a human donor who donated a stem cell graft to a child with SCID.

This clonotype was found many times. This chain links TRBV2 with TRBJ1-2, with D unresolved. The V gene's germline CDR1 is SNHLY and CDR2 FYNNEI. The ends were cut back, 2 bases at V and 3 bases at J, with 7 bases in the middle. CDR3 size: 13 residues. The CDR3 is CASSEQEYYGYTF. The CDR3 DNA is TGTGCCAGCAGTGAACAAGAATACTATGGCTACACCTTC.

This clonotype was detected many times. Written as DNA, the CDR3 is TGCGCCAGCACGTTTCTAGCGGGGGCAGACAATGAGCAGTTCTTC. This translates into CASTFLAGADNEQFF. The chain employs TRBV5-1 and TRBJ2-1; 10 bases are shared with TRBD2. The V gene's germline CDR1 is SGHRS and CDR2 YFSETQ. After removal of 6 bases from V and 5 bases from J, the junction contained 8 bases not matched to a gene. The CDR3 sequence is 15 residues long.

This clonotype was counted ten times or more. J is TRBJ1-6 and V is TRBV18; the D is unclear. Trimming pared 2 bases from V and 8 bases from J, leaving 19 bases between. The CDR3 runs 17 residues. CDR1 is KGHSH, CDR2 LQKENI, per germline. CDR3: CASSPNLGGRIDSPLHF. The CDR3 DNA sequence: TGTGCCAGCTCACCAAATCTCGGTGGGCGGATAGATTCACCCCTCCACTTT.

This clonotype was seen repeatedly, ten times or more. This chain connects TRBV5-1 to TRBJ2-3; D is tentatively TRBD1 or TRBD2 (6 bases each). V gave up 3 bases and J gave up 2 bases, with 16 bases separating them. CDR3 length equals 16 residues. CDR1 and CDR2 (germline): SGHRS, YFSETQ. The CDR3 coding sequence is TGCGCCAGCAGCTCAGCCGCGGGACACTTCACAGATACGCAGTATTTT. Amino acids: CASSSAAGHFTDTQYF.

This clonotype came up many times. V usage is TRBV5-5 and J usage is TRBJ1-5; no firm D call. The CDR3 spans 12 residues. Trimming stripped 0 bases from V and 9 bases from J, with 7 bases between. CDR1 and CDR2 (germline): SGHKS, YYEKEE (reference sequence). The CDR3 nucleotides are TGTGCCAGCAGCTTGGATCGCGGGCCCCAGCATTTT. It specifies CASSLDRGPQHF.

This clonotype was found many times. In DNA form, the CDR3 reads TGTGCCAGCAGCCAAGACCCCGGACTAGCGGGCCAGGATACGCAGTATTTT. Translating it yields CASSQDPGLAGQDTQYF. This rearrangement joins TRBV4-2 to TRBJ2-3, with 11 positions matching TRBD2. CDR1 is LGHNA, CDR2 YNFKEQ, per germline. Trimming took 0 bases from V and 6 from J; bases not matched to a gene: 8. This CDR3 spans 17 amino acids.

This clonotype was detected ten times or more. V gene TRBV7-2 combines with J gene TRBJ1-6; D is unresolved. From germline, CDR1 is SGHTA and CDR2 FQGNSA. The germline V and J ends were trimmed by 5 bases and 6 bases, with 14 bases remaining between them. The CDR3 has 15 amino acids. The CDR3 loop reads CASSPRAGPNSPLHF. The CDR3 nucleotides read TGTGCCAGCAGCCCGCGGGCCGGACCTAATTCACCCCTCCACTTT.

This clonotype was seen ten or more times. The chain joins TRBV20-1 to TRBJ2-1; 11 bases fit TRBD2. The ends lost 2 bases at V and 6 bases at J; junction bases unmatched: 3. The germline CDR1 and CDR2 sequences are DFQATT and SNEGSKA (reference sequence). The CDR3 loop spans 14 amino acids. The CDR3 protein is CSARRLAGINEQFF. CDR3 sequence (DNA): TGCAGTGCTAGACGACTAGCGGGGATCAATGAGCAGTTCTTC.

This clonotype was detected ten times or more. J is TRBJ2-2 and V is TRBV5-1, with a possible D match to TRBD1 (6 bases). The germline gives CDR1 SGHRS, CDR2 YFSETQ. This CDR3 is 16 amino acids long. V dropped 1 base and J dropped 5 bases, with 15 bases sitting between them. The CDR3 region has the DNA TGCGCCAGCAGCTTGATTGGGGGCGCGTGGACCGGGGAGCTGTTTTTT. This translates into CASSLIGGAWTGELFF.

The rearrangement links TRBV5-1 to TRBJ1-5; D is ambiguous. Germline CDR1 and CDR2: SGHRS and YFSETQ. Trimming took 0 bases from V and 4 from J, leaving 8 bases between them. The CDR3 extends over 14 amino acids. CDR3 protein: CASSLGRENQPQHF. The CDR3 DNA sequence: TGCGCCAGCAGCTTGGGGCGGGAAAATCAGCCCCAGCATTTT.

This clonotype was recorded a few times. It may be a read error: a sequence one base away is much more abundant. This chain links TRBV7-2 with TRBJ1-2; D uncertain. The CDR3 totals 14 residues. From germline, CDR1 is SGHTA and CDR2 FQGNSA. The CDR3 nucleotides read TGTGCCAGCAGCTCGAGCCCGGGTCAAGATGGCGACACCTTC. This codes for CASSSSPGQDGDTF.

This clonotype was recorded many times. The chain is built from TRBV20-1 and TRBJ2-2, with TRBD2 identical over 9 bases. The CDR3 has 15 amino acids. With 5 bases clipped from V and 1 base from J, the junction kept 5 bases outside the gene matches. Germline assignment: CDR1 DFQATT and CDR2 SNEGSKA (reference sequence). CDR3 in DNA: TGCAGTGCTGGAATTAGCGGGGGGAACACCGGGGAGCTGTTTTTT. It is translated as CSAGISGGNTGELFF.

This clonotype was seen many times. V is TRBV21-1 and J is TRBJ2-5; TRBD1, the table's D call, was not compared with the DNA. TRBV21-1 counts as a pseudogene. The CDR3 has 14 residues. The CDR3 region has the DNA TGTGCCAGCGGCCCAACAGGGATACAAGAGACCCAGTACTTC. Protein: CASGPTGIQETQYF.

This clonotype was observed at least ten times. The rearrangement uses TRBV6-5 and TRBJ2-1; TRBD1 matches at 9 bases. The CDR3 runs to 15 residues. V lost 8 bases to trimming and J lost 10 bases; unmatched junction nucleotides: 15. CDR1 MNHEY and CDR2 SVGAGI come from the germline V gene. The CDR3 is CASGGTGLIIGEQFF. Here the CDR3 DNA reads TGTGCCAGCGGCGGGACAGGGCTAATAATAGGCGAGCAGTTCTTC.

This clonotype was recorded at least ten times. The rearrangement uses TRBV12-3 or TRBV12-4 and TRBJ1-6; D is perhaps TRBD1 (5 bases). V was shortened by 3 bases and J by 5 bases, with 8 bases between the two germline ends. The CDR3 spans 14 residues. CDR3 residues: CASSLGGNNSPLHF. CDR3 nucleotide sequence: TGTGCCAGCAGTTTGGGGGGTAATAATTCACCCCTCCACTTT.

This clonotype has ten or more counts. V and J are TRBV5-1 and TRBJ2-7; 7 bases fit TRBD2. The CDR3 has 14 amino acids. Germline trimming cut 2 bases from V and 4 bases from J; bases unmatched to any gene: 6. CDR1 and CDR2 (germline): SGHRS, YFSETQ. In DNA, the CDR3 is TGCGCCAGCAGCTTTGCGGGGGATCGGTACGAGCAGTACTTC. The encoded protein is CASSFAGDRYEQYF. Looking up the rest from reference TRBV5-1 and TRBJ2-7 gives the full variable domain: KAGVTQTPRYLIKTRGQQVTLSCSPISGHRSVSWYQQTPGQGLQFLFEYFSETQRNKGNFPGRFSGRQFSNSRSEMNVSTLELGDSALYLCASSFAGDRYEQYFGPGTRLTVT.

The sample holds a few counts of this clonotype. J is TRBJ2-1 and V is TRBV5-1; D is unclear. This CDR3 is built from 12 residues. The V end lost 4 bases, the J end lost 4 bases, and 6 bases lay between the germline ends. Germline lookup yields CDR1 SGHRS and CDR2 YFSETQ. The CDR3 here is CASSTQYNEQFF. DNA for the CDR3: TGCGCCAGCAGCACCCAATACAATGAGCAGTTCTTC.

This clonotype turned up a few times. The CDR3, as DNA: TGTGCCAGCAGTTTGATCGAGGGACAGGGGGCAAAGACCCAGTACTTC. Amino acids: CASSLIEGQGAKTQYF. The chain employs TRBV12-3 or TRBV12-4 and TRBJ2-5; 12 bases match TRBD1. V trimming: 3 bases; J trimming: 6 bases; junction bases outside the gene matches: 8. This CDR3 contains 16 residues.

This clonotype was observed a few times. This chain uses TRBV4-1 with TRBJ1-1; 9 bases line up with TRBD1. The J segment lost 4 bases and the V segment lost 1 base, leaving 7 bases of the junction unmatched. This CDR3 is 16 amino acids long. Per the germline V gene, CDR1 is MGHRA and CDR2 is YSYEKL. The CDR3 sequence: CASSQAFRQGGTEAFF. The CDR3 bases are TGCGCCAGCAGCCAAGCCTTCAGACAGGGGGGCACTGAAGCTTTCTTT.

This clonotype was recorded at least ten times. V is TRBV5-6 and J is TRBJ2-3, with 9 bases that match TRBD2. Germline CDR1 and CDR2: SGHDT and YYEEEE. The CDR3 length is 15 residues. After removal of 4 bases from V and 3 bases from J, the junction contained 6 bases not matched to a gene. This CDR3 reads CASSRLAGSTDTQYF. In DNA form, the CDR3 reads TGTGCCAGCAGCCGTCTAGCGGGGTCGACAGATACGCAGTATTTT.

This clonotype was seen many times. The CDR3 region has the DNA TGCAGCGCTGCAGGGGAATCTAGCACAGATACGCAGTATTTT. Residues: CSAAGESSTDTQYF. The chain is built from TRBV29-1 and TRBJ2-3, with D possibly being TRBD1 (6 bases). Per germline, CDR1 SQVTM and CDR2 ANQGSEA. The V and J ends lost 7 bases and 0 bases respectively, with 14 bases between them. The CDR3 has 14 residues.

The chain joins TRBV4-2 to TRBJ2-7, with TRBD1 matching over 11 bases. V was pared by 4 bases and J by 4 bases, with 6 bases of the junction left unmatched. Germline V lookup: CDR1 LGHNA, CDR2 YNFKEQ. The CDR3 totals 15 residues. The CDR3 DNA reads as TGTGCCAGCAGCCTTACGGACAGGGGGCAATACGAGCAGTACTTC. This codes for CASSLTDRGQYEQYF.

The table lists this clonotype with many counts. This chain links TRBV6-1 with TRBJ2-7, with D possibly being TRBD1 (5 bases). Germline lookup yields CDR1 MNHNS and CDR2 SASEGT. CDR3 length: 13 residues. The V end was cut by 8 bases, the J end by 3 bases, with 14 bases between. CDR3 nucleotides: TGTGCCAGCTCCCCCGGACACGGCTACGAGCAGTACTTC. This translates into CASSPGHGYEQYF.

This clonotype has at least ten counts. The gene calls are TRBV6-1 and TRBJ1-5; the D gene is possibly TRBD1 (5 bases). The length of the CDR3 is 16 residues. V was pared by 0 bases and J by 0 bases, with 9 bases between. The V gene's germline CDR1 is MNHNS and CDR2 SASEGT. CDR3 sequence (DNA): TGTGCCAGCAGTGAAGCGGCAGGGTCTAGCAATCAGCCCCAGCATTTT. Protein: CASSEAAGSSNQPQHF.

This clonotype has ten or more counts. The junction shows a germline mismatch at one end, possibly a read error. The genes are TRBV5-1 and TRBJ1-5; D is possibly TRBD1 (6 bases). Per the germline V gene, CDR1 is SGHRS and CDR2 is YFSETQ. CDR3 size: 14 residues. CDR3 loop: CASSLGQPNQPQHF. In nucleotides, the CDR3 is TGTGCCAGCAGCTTAGGACAGCCAAATCAGCCCCAGCATTTT.